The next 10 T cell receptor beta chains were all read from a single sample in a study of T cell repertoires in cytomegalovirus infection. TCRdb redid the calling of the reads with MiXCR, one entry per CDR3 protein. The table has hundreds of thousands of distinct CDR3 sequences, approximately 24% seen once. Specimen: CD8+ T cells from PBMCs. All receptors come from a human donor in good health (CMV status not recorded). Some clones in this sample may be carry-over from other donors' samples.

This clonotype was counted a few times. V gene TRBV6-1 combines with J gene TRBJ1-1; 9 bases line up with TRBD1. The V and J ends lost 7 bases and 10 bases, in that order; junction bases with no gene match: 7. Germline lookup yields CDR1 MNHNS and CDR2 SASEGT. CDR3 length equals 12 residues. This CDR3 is CASIQGQGRAFF. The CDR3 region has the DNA TGTGCCAGCATCCAAGGACAGGGGAGAGCTTTCTTT.

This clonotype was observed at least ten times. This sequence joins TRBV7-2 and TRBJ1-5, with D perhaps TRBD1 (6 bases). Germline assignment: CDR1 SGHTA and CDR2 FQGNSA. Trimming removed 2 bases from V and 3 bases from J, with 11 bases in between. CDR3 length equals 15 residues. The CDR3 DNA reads TGTGCCAGCAGCTTAAACCAGGGGCCCAATCAGCCCCAGCATTTT. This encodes CASSLNQGPNQPQHF.

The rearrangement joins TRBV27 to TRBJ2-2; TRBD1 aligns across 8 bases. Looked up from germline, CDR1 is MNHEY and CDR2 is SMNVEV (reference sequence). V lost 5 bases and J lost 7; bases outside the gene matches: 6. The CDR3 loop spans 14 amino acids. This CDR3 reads CASSRTGYSGELFF. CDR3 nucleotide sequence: TGTGCCAGCAGTAGGACAGGGTACAGCGGGGAGCTGTTTTTT.

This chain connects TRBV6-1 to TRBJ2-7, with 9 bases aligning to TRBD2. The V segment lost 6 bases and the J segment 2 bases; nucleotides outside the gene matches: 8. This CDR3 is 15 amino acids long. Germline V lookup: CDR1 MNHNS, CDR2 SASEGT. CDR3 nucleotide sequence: TGTGCCAGCAGCCCAATAGCGGGGGCGGCCTACGAGCAGTACTTC. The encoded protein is CASSPIAGAAYEQYF.

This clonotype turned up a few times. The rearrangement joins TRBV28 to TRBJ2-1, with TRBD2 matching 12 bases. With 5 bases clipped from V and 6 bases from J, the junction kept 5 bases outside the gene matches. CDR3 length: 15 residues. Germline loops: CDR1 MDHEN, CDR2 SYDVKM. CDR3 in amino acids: CASSRGLAGLNEQFF. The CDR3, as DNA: TGTGCCAGCAGTCGTGGACTAGCGGGGCTCAATGAGCAGTTCTTC.

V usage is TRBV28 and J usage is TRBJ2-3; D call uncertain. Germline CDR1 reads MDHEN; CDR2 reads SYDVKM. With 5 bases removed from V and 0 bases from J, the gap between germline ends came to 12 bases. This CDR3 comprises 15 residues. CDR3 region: CASSPRIPSTDTQYF. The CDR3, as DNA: TGTGCCAGCAGTCCTCGGATTCCAAGCACAGATACGCAGTATTTT.

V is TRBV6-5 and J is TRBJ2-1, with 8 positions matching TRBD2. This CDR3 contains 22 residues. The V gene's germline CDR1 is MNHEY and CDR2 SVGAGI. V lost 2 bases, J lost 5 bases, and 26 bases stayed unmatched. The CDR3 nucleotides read TGTGCCAGCAGTTACGGACCTTCCTACACAGTTAACTTAGCGGGGTTCGACAATGAGCAGTTCTTC. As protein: CASSYGPSYTVNLAGFDNEQFF.

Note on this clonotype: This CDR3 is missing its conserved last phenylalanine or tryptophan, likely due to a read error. The CDR3, as DNA: TGCAGCGTTGCCGGGACTAGCTCTAGCTCCTACAATGAGCAGTTCTTG. Translating gives CSVAGTSSSSYNEQFL. The chain has TRBV29-1 and TRBJ2-1, with TRBD2 matching over 9 bases. The V and J ends lost 4 bases and 0 bases, in that order; junction bases with no gene match: 7. CDR1 SQVTM and CDR2 ANQGSEA come from the germline V gene. The CDR3 covers 16 residues.

The CDR3 sequence: CASSQDDGVEQYF. The CDR3 DNA reads TGTGCCAGCAGCCAAGATGATGGGGTCGAGCAGTACTTC. The rearrangement uses TRBV4-2 and TRBJ2-7, with unresolved D. V lost 0 bases, J lost 6 bases, and 9 bases lay in between. Per germline, CDR1 LGHNA and CDR2 YNFKEQ. This CDR3 spans 13 amino acids.

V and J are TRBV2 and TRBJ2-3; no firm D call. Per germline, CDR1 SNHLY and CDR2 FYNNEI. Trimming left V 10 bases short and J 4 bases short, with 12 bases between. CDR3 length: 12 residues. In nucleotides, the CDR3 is TGTGCCACCAGGAGTATCGCAGATACGCAGTATTTT. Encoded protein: CATRSIADTQYF.